One and the same sample provided the 23 T cell receptor beta chains below, sequenced in a study of CD8 T cells in Susac syndrome. Roughly 0.5 to 1 ug RNA was reverse transcribed with random hexamers. One entry per CDR3 protein, called by TCRdb with MiXCR from the immunoSEQ multiplex PCR reads. The data show 300,000 to 350,000 distinct CDR3 sequences, roughly 94% seen once. The sample consisted of CD4+ T cells from PBMCs. Receptors originate from a human donor with multiple sclerosis.

V gene TRBV28 combines with J gene TRBJ1-1; possibly TRBD1 for D (5 bases). The CDR3 runs to 14 residues. In germline, CDR1 is MDHEN, CDR2 SYDVKM. The V end lost 6 bases, the J end lost 0 bases, and 11 bases lay between the germline ends. CDR3: CASSGGHLNTEAFF. CDR3 coding DNA: TGTGCCAGCAGCGGTGGACACCTGAACACTGAAGCTTTCTTT.

This rearrangement joins TRBV20-1 to TRBJ1-5, with D maybe TRBD1 (5 bases). Trimming took off 4 bases at V and 3 bases at J, with 10 bases between the two ends. CDR1 is DFQATT and CDR2 is SNEGSKA in the germline V gene (reference sequence). This CDR3 comprises 13 residues. The CDR3 DNA follows: TGCAGTGCTACTTCAGGGCTCAATCAGCCCCAGCATTTT. It is translated as CSATSGLNQPQHF.

The chain joins TRBV7-3 to TRBJ2-2, with 7 nucleotides matching TRBD2. Trimming took 5 bases from V and 4 from J; bases not matched to a gene: 10. Germline V gene lookup returns CDR1 SGHTA and CDR2 FQGTGA. The CDR3 loop spans 16 amino acids. Here the CDR3 DNA reads TGTGCCAGCAGCCCCCCCGGGGGGAGGGGCACCGGGGAGCTGTTTTTT. As protein: CASSPPGGRGTGELFF.

The chain carries TRBV29-1 and TRBJ2-1; 7 positions agree with TRBD2. V gave up 7 bases and J gave up 3 bases; unmatched junction bases: 9. Germline assignment: CDR1 SQVTM and CDR2 ANQGSEA. The CDR3 is 14 amino acids. The CDR3 loop reads CSARQLAVYNEQFF. The CDR3 bases are TGCAGCGCCCGGCAGCTAGCGGTCTACAATGAGCAGTTCTTC.

The chain is built from TRBV3-1 and TRBJ2-1, with TRBD2 as a possible D gene (6 bases). This CDR3 contains 14 residues. V lost 4 bases and J lost 8, with 15 bases in between. Germline V gene data show CDR1 as LGHDT and CDR2 as YNNKEL (reference sequence). CDR3 coding DNA: TGTGCCAGCAGCCGTAGCGGTGGTTTCCATGAGCAGTTCTTC. This translates into CASSRSGGFHEQFF.

J is TRBJ2-7 and V is TRBV7-9; TRBD1 is a possible D gene (6 bases). The ends were cut back, 5 bases at V and 3 bases at J, with 17 bases in the middle. In germline, CDR1 is SEHNR, CDR2 FQNEAQ (reference sequence). The CDR3 length is 15 residues. The chain's CDR3 is CASSDPRTAYYEQYF. For the CDR3, the DNA is TGTGCCAGCAGCGACCCTCGGACAGCTTACTACGAGCAGTACTTC.

The count of this clonotype is one. This chain joins TRBV9 and TRBJ2-2; unclear D gene. Looked up from germline, CDR1 is SGDLS and CDR2 is YYNGEE. V was trimmed by 3 bases and J by 6 bases, leaving 9 bases between them. This CDR3 contains 13 residues. CDR3 sequence reads: CASSGVGAGELFF. CDR3 in DNA: TGTGCCAGCAGCGGGGTGGGTGCCGGGGAGCTGTTTTTT.

The rearrangement uses TRBV7-2 and TRBJ1-2, with 7 bases that match TRBD1. The CDR3 has 12 amino acids. CDR1 and CDR2 from the germline V gene are SGHTA and FQGNSA. Unmatched junction bases numbered 10, after V lost 8 bases and J lost 10 bases. In DNA, the CDR3 is TGTGCCAGCTCCCGGGACAGAGGGTCCTACACCTTC. Translation gives CASSRDRGSYTF.

The chain uses TRBV12-3 or TRBV12-4 and TRBJ1-5; 7 bases match TRBD1. The CDR3 consists of 14 residues. J was trimmed by 2 bases and V by 5 bases; bases with no gene match: 3. The CDR3 DNA sequence: TGTGCCAGCAGTCAGGGGGAGGGCAATCAGCCCCAGCATTTT. Its translation: CASSQGEGNQPQHF.

The V and J genes are TRBV19 and TRBJ1-5; the match to TRBD1 covers 10 bases. Germline loops: CDR1 LNHDA, CDR2 SQIVND (reference sequence). Trimming cost V 10 bases and J 7 bases; bases outside gene matches: 7. CDR3 length equals 13 residues. The DNA of the CDR3 is TGTGCCACCGCCGGGACAGGGGACCAGCCCCAGCATTTT. Translating gives CATAGTGDQPQHF.

This clonotype was picked up one time. V and J are TRBV9 and TRBJ2-6, with D possibly matching TRBD1 (7 bases). The CDR3 covers 17 residues. Per germline, CDR1 SGDLS and CDR2 YYNGEE. Trimming cost V 6 bases and J 0 bases, with 16 bases left between them. CDR3 loop: CASTATGTLSGANVLTF. In DNA, the CDR3 is TGTGCCAGCACTGCGACAGGGACTCTCTCTGGGGCCAACGTCCTGACTTTC.

The rearrangement uses TRBV5-1 and TRBJ1-2; D is possibly TRBD1 (6 bases). Germline V gene data show CDR1 as SGHRS and CDR2 as YFSETQ. This CDR3 is built from 14 residues. V was cut by 1 base and J by 5 bases, with 12 bases left in between. The CDR3 nucleotides read TGCGCCAGCAGCTTGAACAGGGCGGGGTATGGCTACACCTTC. Translation gives CASSLNRAGYGYTF.

The rearrangement joins TRBV30 to TRBJ2-1; TRBD2 might be the D (5 bases). Germline V CDR1 and CDR2: GTSNPN, SVGIG (reference sequence). Trimming pared 2 bases from V and 13 bases from J, leaving 12 bases between. CDR3 length: 11 amino acids. CDR3 DNA sequence: TGTGCCTGGAGTTCCGGGGTGGATCAGTTCTTC. Its translation: CAWSSGVDQFF.

The chain is built from TRBV25-1 and TRBJ2-7; D is undetermined. The CDR3 contains 15 residues. CDR1 is MGHDK and CDR2 is SYGVNS in the germline V gene. Trimming stripped 5 bases from V and 4 bases from J, with 18 bases between. The CDR3 sequence: CASSPGRVRFYEQYF. Written as DNA, the CDR3 is TGTGCCAGCAGTCCCGGAAGGGTCAGATTTTACGAGCAGTACTTC.

This clonotype was found a few times. CDR3 amino acids: CASSLEENTEAFF. CDR3 bases: TGTGCCAGCAGCTTAGAAGAGAACACTGAAGCTTTCTTT. The gene calls are TRBV7-8 and TRBJ1-1; the D is unclear. V was clipped by 1 base and J by 1 base, with 4 bases between them. Germline V gene sequence: CDR1 SGHVS, CDR2 FQNEAQ. This CDR3 comprises 13 residues.

The chain couples TRBV19 to TRBJ2-7; D uncertain. CDR1 and CDR2 from the germline V gene are LNHDA and SQIVND (reference sequence). The CDR3 is made up of 14 amino acids. Trimming took 5 bases from V and 0 from J, leaving 11 bases between them. This CDR3 reads CASSFRAASYEQYF. In DNA form, the CDR3 reads TGTGCCAGTAGTTTTCGCGCAGCCTCCTACGAGCAGTACTTC.

The chain employs TRBV10-3 and TRBJ2-5; the D gene is possibly TRBD1 (5 bases). With 0 bases removed from V and 2 bases from J, the gap between germline ends came to 7 bases. The CDR3 is 14 amino acids. CDR1 and CDR2 (germline): ENHRY, SYGVKD. CDR3 protein: CAISESRQQETQYF. The CDR3 bases are TGTGCCATCAGTGAGTCGCGACAGCAAGAGACCCAGTACTTC.

This clonotype has a handful of counts. The V call is TRBV11-2, the J call TRBJ2-1; D is uncertain. The CDR3 runs to 14 residues. V was cut by 0 bases and J by 3 bases, with 6 bases left in between. Per the germline V gene, CDR1 is SGHAT and CDR2 is FQNNGV. For the CDR3, the DNA is TGTGCCAGCAGCTTAGAACCTAGCTACAATGAGCAGTTCTTC. This sequence encodes CASSLEPSYNEQFF. The full variable domain, rest sourced from reference TRBV11-2 and TRBJ2-1, is EAGVAQSPRYKIIEKRQSVAFWCNPISGHATLYWYQQILGQGPKLLIQFQNNGVVDDSQLPKDRFSAERLKGVDSTLKIQPAKLEDSAVYLCASSLEPSYNEQFFGPGTRLTVL.

The chain combines TRBV7-2 with TRBJ2-3, with D perhaps given as TRBD1 or TRBD2 (7 bases each). Germline CDR1 reads SGHTA; CDR2 reads FQGNSA. The CDR3 loop spans 16 amino acids. The ends were cut back, 5 bases at V and 0 bases at J, with 15 bases in the middle. CDR3 in amino acids: CASSPQGGFSTDTQYF. The CDR3 nucleotides are TGTGCCAGCAGCCCGCAGGGGGGGTTTAGCACAGATACGCAGTATTTT.

The chain is built from TRBV19 and TRBJ1-5; D remains unclear. The V gene's germline CDR1 is LNHDA and CDR2 SQIVND (reference sequence). The V end was cut by 5 bases, the J end by 5 bases, with 10 bases between. This CDR3 has 13 residues. In DNA, the CDR3 is TGTGCCAGTAGTCCTCGGCCAGATCAGCCCCAGCATTTT. Its translation is CASSPRPDQPQHF.

This chain connects TRBV4-3 to TRBJ2-1, with 7 bases fitting TRBD2. Unmatched junction bases numbered 13, after V lost 0 bases and J lost 2 bases. The CDR3 is made up of 19 amino acids. The V gene's germline CDR1 is LGHNA and CDR2 YSLEER. The CDR3 DNA is TGCGCCAGCAGCCAAGATTTAACCCTAGCGGCGTCGACCTACAATGAGCAGTTCTTC. Amino acids: CASSQDLTLAASTYNEQFF.

The chain employs TRBV4-3 and TRBJ2-1; TRBD2 agrees at 8 bases. Germline V lookup: CDR1 LGHNA, CDR2 YSLEER. The CDR3 covers 15 residues. J lost 4 bases, V lost 4 bases, and 6 bases had no gene match. The CDR3 here is CASSRWVAGYNEQFF. Written as DNA, the CDR3 is TGCGCCAGCAGCCGTTGGGTAGCGGGGTACAATGAGCAGTTCTTC.

This chain joins TRBV19 and TRBJ1-1; perhaps TRBD1 as D (5 bases). Trimming removed 6 bases at V and 1 base at J, with 6 bases between. Germline loops: CDR1 LNHDA, CDR2 SQIVND (reference sequence). The CDR3 runs 12 residues. Written as DNA, the CDR3 is TGTGCCAGTAGGACAGAGAACACTGAAGCTTTCTTT. This codes for CASRTENTEAFF.